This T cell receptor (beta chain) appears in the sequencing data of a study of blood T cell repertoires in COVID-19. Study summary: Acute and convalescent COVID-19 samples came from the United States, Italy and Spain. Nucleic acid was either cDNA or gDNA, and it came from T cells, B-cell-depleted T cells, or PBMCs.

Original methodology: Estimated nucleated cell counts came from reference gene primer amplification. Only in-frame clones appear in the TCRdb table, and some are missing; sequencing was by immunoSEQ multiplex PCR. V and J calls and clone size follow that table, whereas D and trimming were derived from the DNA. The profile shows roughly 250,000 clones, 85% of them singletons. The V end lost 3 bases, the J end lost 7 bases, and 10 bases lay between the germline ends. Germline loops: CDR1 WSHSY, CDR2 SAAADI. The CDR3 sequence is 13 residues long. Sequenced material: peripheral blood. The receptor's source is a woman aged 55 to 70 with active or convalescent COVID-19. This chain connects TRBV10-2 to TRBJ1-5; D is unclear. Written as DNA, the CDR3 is TGCGCCAGCAGTGAACTAGCAAGGCAGCCCCAGCATTTT. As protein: CASSELARQPQHF.